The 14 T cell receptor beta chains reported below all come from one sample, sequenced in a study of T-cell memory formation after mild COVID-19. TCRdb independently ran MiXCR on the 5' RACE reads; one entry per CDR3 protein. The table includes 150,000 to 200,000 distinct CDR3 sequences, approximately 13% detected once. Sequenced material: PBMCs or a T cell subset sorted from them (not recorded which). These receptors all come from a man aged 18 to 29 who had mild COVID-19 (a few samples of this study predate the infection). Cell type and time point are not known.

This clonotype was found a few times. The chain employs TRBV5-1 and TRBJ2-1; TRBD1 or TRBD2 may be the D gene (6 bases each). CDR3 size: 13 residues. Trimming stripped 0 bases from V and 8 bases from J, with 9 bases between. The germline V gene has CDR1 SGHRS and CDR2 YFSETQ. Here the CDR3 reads CASSLEGGYEQFF. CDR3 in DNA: TGCGCCAGCAGCTTGGAAGGGGGGTATGAGCAGTTCTTC.

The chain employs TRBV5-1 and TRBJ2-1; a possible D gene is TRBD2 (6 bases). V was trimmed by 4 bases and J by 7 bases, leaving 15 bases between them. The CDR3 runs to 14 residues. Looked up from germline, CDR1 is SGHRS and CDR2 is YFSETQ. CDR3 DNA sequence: TGCGCCAGCAGCGAGGCTTCGGCGGGGAATGAGCAGTTCTTC. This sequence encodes CASSEASAGNEQFF.

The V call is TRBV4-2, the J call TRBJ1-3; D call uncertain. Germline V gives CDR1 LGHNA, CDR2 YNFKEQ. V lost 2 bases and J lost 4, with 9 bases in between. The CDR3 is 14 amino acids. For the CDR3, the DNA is TGTGCCAGCAGCCAAAACAGTCTCGGAAACACCATATATTTT. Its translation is CASSQNSLGNTIYF.

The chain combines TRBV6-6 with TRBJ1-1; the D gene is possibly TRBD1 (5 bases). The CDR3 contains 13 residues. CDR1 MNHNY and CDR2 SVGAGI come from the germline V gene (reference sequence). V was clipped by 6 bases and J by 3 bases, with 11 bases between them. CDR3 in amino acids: CASSLTRDTEAFF. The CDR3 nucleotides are TGTGCCAGCAGCTTAACCAGGGACACTGAAGCTTTCTTT.

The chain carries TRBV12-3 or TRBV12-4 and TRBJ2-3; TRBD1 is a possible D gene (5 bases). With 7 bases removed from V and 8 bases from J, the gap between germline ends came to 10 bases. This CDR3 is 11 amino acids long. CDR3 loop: CASTGMGTQYF. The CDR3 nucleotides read TGTGCCAGCACAGGGATGGGTACGCAGTATTTT.

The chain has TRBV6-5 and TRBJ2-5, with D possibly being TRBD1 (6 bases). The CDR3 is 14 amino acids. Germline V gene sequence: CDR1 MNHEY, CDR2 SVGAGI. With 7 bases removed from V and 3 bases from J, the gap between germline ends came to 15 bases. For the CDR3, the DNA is TGTGCCAGCAAGACGGACAGTACGAAAGAGACCCAGTACTTC. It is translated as CASKTDSTKETQYF.

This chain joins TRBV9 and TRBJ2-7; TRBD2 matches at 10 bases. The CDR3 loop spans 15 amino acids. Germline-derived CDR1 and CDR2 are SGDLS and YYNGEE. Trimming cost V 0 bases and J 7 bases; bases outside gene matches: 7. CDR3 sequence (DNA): TGTGCCAGCAGCGTAGAGGCTAGCGGGGGCCGGGAGCAGTACTTC. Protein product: CASSVEASGGREQYF.

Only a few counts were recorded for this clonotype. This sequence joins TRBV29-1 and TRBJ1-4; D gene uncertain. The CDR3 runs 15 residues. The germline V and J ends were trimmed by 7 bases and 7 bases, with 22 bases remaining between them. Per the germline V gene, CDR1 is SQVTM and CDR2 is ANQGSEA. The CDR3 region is CSAKGEQAFGEKLFF. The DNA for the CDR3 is TGCAGCGCCAAGGGTGAGCAGGCTTTTGGTGAAAAACTGTTTTTT.

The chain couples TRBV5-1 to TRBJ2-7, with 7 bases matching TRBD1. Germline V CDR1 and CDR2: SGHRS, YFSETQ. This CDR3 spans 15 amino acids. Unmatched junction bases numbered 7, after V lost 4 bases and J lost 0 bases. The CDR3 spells CASSLGTEYSYEQYF. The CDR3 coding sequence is TGCGCCAGCAGCCTAGGGACAGAATACTCCTACGAGCAGTACTTC.

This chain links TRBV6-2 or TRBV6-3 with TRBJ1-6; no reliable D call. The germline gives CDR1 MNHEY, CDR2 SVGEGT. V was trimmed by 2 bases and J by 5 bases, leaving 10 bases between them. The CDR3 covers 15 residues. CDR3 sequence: CASSYHERDNSPLHF. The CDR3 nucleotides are TGTGCCAGCAGTTACCACGAGAGGGATAATTCACCCCTCCACTTT.

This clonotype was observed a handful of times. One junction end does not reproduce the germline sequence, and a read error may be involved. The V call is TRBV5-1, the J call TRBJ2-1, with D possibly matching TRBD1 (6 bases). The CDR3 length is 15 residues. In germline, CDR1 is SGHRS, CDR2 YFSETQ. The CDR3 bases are TGTGCCAGCAGCTCGACCGGGACACCGTACAATGAGCAGTTCTTC. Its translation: CASSSTGTPYNEQFF.

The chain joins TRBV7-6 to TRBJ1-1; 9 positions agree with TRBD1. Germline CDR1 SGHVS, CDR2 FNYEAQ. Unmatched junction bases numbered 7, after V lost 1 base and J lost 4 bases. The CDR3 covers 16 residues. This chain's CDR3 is CASSLDTGGAGTEAFF. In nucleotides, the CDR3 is TGTGCCAGCAGCTTAGACACAGGGGGCGCGGGCACTGAAGCTTTCTTT.

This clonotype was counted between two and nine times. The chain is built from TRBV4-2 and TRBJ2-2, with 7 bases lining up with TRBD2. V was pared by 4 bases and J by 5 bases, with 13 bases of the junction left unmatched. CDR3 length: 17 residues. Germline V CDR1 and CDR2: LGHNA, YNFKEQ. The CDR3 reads CASSPLGERGGTGELFF. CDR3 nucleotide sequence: TGTGCCAGCAGCCCCCTAGGGGAGCGGGGAGGGACCGGGGAGCTGTTTTTT.

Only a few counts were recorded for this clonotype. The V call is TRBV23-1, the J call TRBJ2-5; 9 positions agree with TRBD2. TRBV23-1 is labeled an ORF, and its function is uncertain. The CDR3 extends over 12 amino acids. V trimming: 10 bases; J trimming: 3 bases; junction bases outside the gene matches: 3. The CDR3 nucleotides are TGCGCCACCGCGGGAGGGGAAGAGACCCAGTACTTC. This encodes CATAGGEETQYF.